What follows are 29 T cell receptor beta chains derived from one specimen sequenced in a study of blood T cell repertoires in COVID-19. Profiling relied on immunoSEQ multiplex PCR, and the TCRdb table lists in-frame clones only, not all of them. This sample has around 400,000 clones, with more than 75% found just once. Sequencing was carried out using peripheral blood. The receptors derive from a young woman with COVID-19, enrolled during active disease.

V is TRBV2 and J is TRBJ2-5; TRBD2 aligns across 8 bases. V lost 8 bases to trimming and J lost 5 bases; unmatched junction nucleotides: 7. This CDR3 spans 13 amino acids. Germline CDR1 is SNHLY and CDR2 is FYNNEI. The CDR3 is CASRGLVGETQYF. The CDR3 nucleotides are TGTGCCAGCCGGGGACTAGTCGGTGAGACCCAGTACTTC. Combining the CDR3 with reference TRBV2 and TRBJ2-5 gives the whole variable domain EPEVTQTPSHQVTQMGQEVILRCVPISNHLYFYWYRQILGQKVEFLVSFYNNEISEKSEIFDDQFSVERPDGSNFTLKIRSTKLEDSAMYFCASRGLVGETQYFGPGTRLLVL.

The sample holds one count of this clone. The rearrangement joins TRBV7-6 to TRBJ2-2; 14 nucleotides agree with TRBD2. With 5 bases clipped from V and 6 bases from J, the junction kept 5 bases outside the gene matches. CDR1 SGHVS and CDR2 FNYEAQ come from the germline V gene. This CDR3 has 16 residues. CDR3 amino acids: CASSPGLAGVAGELFF. The CDR3 DNA is TGTGCCAGCAGCCCGGGACTAGCGGGAGTGGCCGGGGAGCTGTTTTTT.

This chain's CDR3 is CASSQRLAAPLTDTQYF. The CDR3 nucleotides read TGTGCCAGCAGCCAGAGGCTAGCGGCACCCCTCACAGATACGCAGTATTTT. V is TRBV11-2 and J is TRBJ2-3; TRBD2 matches 7 bases. The J segment lost 2 bases and the V segment lost 5 bases, leaving 13 bases of the junction unmatched. Germline loops: CDR1 SGHAT, CDR2 FQNNGV. This CDR3 is built from 17 residues. Filled out from reference TRBV11-2 and TRBJ2-3, the complete variable domain reads EAGVAQSPRYKIIEKRQSVAFWCNPISGHATLYWYQQILGQGPKLLIQFQNNGVVDDSQLPKDRFSAERLKGVDSTLKIQPAKLEDSAVYLCASSQRLAAPLTDTQYFGPGTRLTVL.

The chain is built from TRBV7-3 and TRBJ1-2; D unclear. The CDR3 covers 14 residues. The ends were cut back, 5 bases at V and 8 bases at J, with 18 bases in the middle. The V gene's germline CDR1 is SGHTA and CDR2 FQGTGA. CDR3 sequence (DNA): TGTGCCAGCAGCCCCACAAAGGACTCTAGGGGCTACACCTTC. This gives the protein CASSPTKDSRGYTF.

DNA for the CDR3: TGTGCCAGCAGTAAAGACTTGTCCACAGATACGCAGTATTTT. Protein: CASSKDLSTDTQYF. This chain joins TRBV28 and TRBJ2-3; D uncertain. V lost 5 bases, J lost 2 bases, and 11 bases lay in between. There are 14 residues in the CDR3. Germline V gene data show CDR1 as MDHEN and CDR2 as SYDVKM.

V usage is TRBV30 and J usage is TRBJ2-7, with a possible D match to TRBD1 (6 bases). Germline CDR1 GTSNPN, CDR2 SVGIG (reference sequence). The CDR3 extends over 13 amino acids. V dropped 5 bases and J dropped 6 bases, with 17 bases sitting between them. The CDR3 DNA is TGTGCCTGGGCCCAGGGGATTCGCTCCGAGCAGTACTTC. Translated: CAWAQGIRSEQYF.

The chain employs TRBV7-2 and TRBJ2-7, with a possible D match to TRBD2 (5 bases). CDR1 and CDR2 (germline): SGHTA, FQGNSA. The V gene lost 5 bases and the J gene lost 0 bases, with 8 bases spanning the gap. The CDR3 contains 13 residues. CDR3 in amino acids: CASSQDFSYEQYF. In DNA form, the CDR3 reads TGTGCCAGCAGCCAGGACTTCTCCTACGAGCAGTACTTC.

This chain uses TRBV9 with TRBJ2-7, with TRBD1 as a possible D gene (5 bases). Germline-derived CDR1 and CDR2 are SGDLS and YYNGEE. V was pared by 2 bases and J by 0 bases, with 9 bases between. This CDR3 comprises 14 residues. The DNA for the CDR3 is TGTGCCAGCAGCGTTTCCAGGGCCTCCTACGAGCAGTACTTC. Its protein product is CASSVSRASYEQYF. Filled out from reference TRBV9 and TRBJ2-7, the complete variable domain reads DSGVTQTPKHLITATGQRVTLRCSPRSGDLSVYWYQQSLDQGLQFLIQYYNGEERAKGNILERFSAQQFPDLHSELNLSSLELGDSALYFCASSVSRASYEQYFGPGTRLTVT.

This sequence joins TRBV5-1 and TRBJ1-2, with 7 bases identical to TRBD1. The germline V gene encodes CDR1 SGHRS and CDR2 YFSETQ. The CDR3 extends over 15 amino acids. Trimming removed 0 bases from V and 2 bases from J; junction bases left unmatched: 4. In DNA, the CDR3 is TGCGCCAGCAGCTTGGCCGGGACAGCGAACTATGGCTACACCTTC. Its protein is CASSLAGTANYGYTF.

V usage is TRBV12-3 or TRBV12-4 and J usage is TRBJ1-4; no definite D call. The V end was cut by 5 bases, the J end by 7 bases, with 5 bases between. This CDR3 spans 11 amino acids. The CDR3 nucleotides are TGTGCCAGCAGTGTCAGTGAAAAACTGTTTTTT. Translation gives CASSVSEKLFF.

The V and J genes are TRBV7-2 and TRBJ1-2, with D tentatively TRBD1 (5 bases). Deletions cut 4 bases from V and 7 bases from J, with 16 bases between. The CDR3 spans 14 residues. Germline loops: CDR1 SGHTA, CDR2 FQGNSA. This CDR3 reads CASSWVKGDSGYTF. CDR3 nucleotides: TGTGCCAGCAGCTGGGTAAAAGGGGATAGTGGCTACACCTTC.

A single count supports this clone. The chain couples TRBV5-4 to TRBJ2-2; D gene ambiguous. CDR3 size: 12 residues. CDR1 SGHNT and CDR2 YYREEE come from the germline V gene (reference sequence). Trimming cost V 3 bases and J 9 bases, with 9 bases left between them. The CDR3 region is CASSSEQRELFF. For the CDR3, the DNA is TGTGCCAGCAGCTCGGAGCAAAGGGAGCTGTTTTTT.

The rearrangement links TRBV24-1 to TRBJ2-2; 10 bases are a match to TRBD1. V was pared by 2 bases and J by 5 bases, with 16 bases of the junction left unmatched. The CDR3 length is 20 residues. CDR1 and CDR2 (germline): KGHDR, SFDVKD. CDR3 bases: TGTGCCACCAGTGATTCTACGACAGGGGGCCCGGTCTTAAAGACCGGGGAGCTGTTTTTT. Translation: CATSDSTTGGPVLKTGELFF.

The V and J genes are TRBV5-8 and TRBJ2-1, with 10 positions matching TRBD2. The CDR3 has 15 residues. Germline V lookup: CDR1 SGHTS, CDR2 YDEGEE. The V segment lost 3 bases and the J segment 4 bases; nucleotides outside the gene matches: 4. The CDR3 spells CASSSRTSGYNEQFF. CDR3 DNA sequence: TGTGCCAGCAGCTCCCGGACTAGCGGATACAATGAGCAGTTCTTC.

The chain recombines TRBV9 with TRBJ2-2, with D tentatively TRBD2 (6 bases). The V gene lost 0 bases and the J gene lost 4 bases, with 10 bases spanning the gap. This CDR3 spans 15 amino acids. Germline CDR1 SGDLS, CDR2 YYNGEE. CDR3 region: CASSVAEGFTGELFF. The CDR3 DNA sequence: TGTGCCAGCAGCGTAGCGGAGGGGTTCACCGGGGAGCTGTTTTTT. Drawing the rest from reference TRBV9 and TRBJ2-2, the complete variable domain is DSGVTQTPKHLITATGQRVTLRCSPRSGDLSVYWYQQSLDQGLQFLIQYYNGEERAKGNILERFSAQQFPDLHSELNLSSLELGDSALYFCASSVAEGFTGELFFGEGSRLTVL.

Only a few counts were recorded for this clone. The gene calls are TRBV30 and TRBJ1-5; the D is unclear. V shed 0 bases and J shed 7 bases, with 10 bases lying between them. Looked up from germline, CDR1 is GTSNPN and CDR2 is SVGIG (reference sequence). The CDR3 extends over 13 amino acids. CDR3 loop: CAWSVAGSQPQHF. Written as DNA, the CDR3 is TGTGCCTGGAGTGTAGCGGGGTCGCAGCCCCAGCATTTT. The full variable domain, rest sourced from reference TRBV30 and TRBJ1-5, is SQTIHQWPATLVQPVGSPLSLECTVEGTSNPNLYWYRQAAGRGLQLLFYSVGIGQISSEVPQNLSASRPQDRQFILSSKKLLLSDSGFYLCAWSVAGSQPQHFGDGTRLSIL.

CDR3 sequence reads: CASSLGRGLDEQFF. The CDR3 DNA is TGTGCCAGCAGCTTAGGTCGGGGATTGGATGAGCAGTTCTTC. This rearrangement joins TRBV7-2 to TRBJ2-1; TRBD2 might be the D (5 bases). Germline values: CDR1 SGHTA, CDR2 FQGNSA. The germline V and J ends were trimmed by 1 base and 8 bases, with 12 bases remaining between them. The CDR3 contains 14 residues.

The chain links TRBV18 to TRBJ2-3; D remains ambiguous. CDR1 and CDR2 from the germline V gene are KGHSH and LQKENI. V was pared by 2 bases and J by 4 bases, with 7 bases between. This CDR3 region has 13 residues. CDR3 in DNA: TGTGCCAGCTCACCATCTAGAGCAGATACGCAGTATTTT. This sequence encodes CASSPSRADTQYF. Full variable domain (outside the CDR3, taken from reference TRBV18 and TRBJ2-3): NAGVMQNPRHLVRRRGQEARLRCSPMKGHSHVYWYRQLPEEGLKFMVYLQKENIIDESGMPKERFSAEFPKEGPSILRIQQVVRGDSAAYFCASSPSRADTQYFGPGTRLTVL.

The J gene is TRBJ1-4, the V gene TRBV20-1; no reliable D call. The CDR3 extends over 15 amino acids. V lost 3 bases to trimming and J lost 0 bases, with 11 bases between them. CDR1 and CDR2 from the germline V gene are DFQATT and SNEGSKA (reference sequence). DNA for the CDR3: TGCAGTGCTAGTCCTAGTGGAGCAACTAATGAAAAACTGTTTTTT. Its translation: CSASPSGATNEKLFF.

The chain employs TRBV5-1 and TRBJ2-3; TRBD1 is a possible D gene (6 bases). The CDR3 spans 14 residues. The germline V gene encodes CDR1 SGHRS and CDR2 YFSETQ. V was shortened by 1 base and J by 1 base, with 7 bases between the two germline ends. CDR3 nucleotides: TGCGCCAGCAGCTTGCAGGGGCGCACAGATACGCAGTATTTT. This sequence encodes CASSLQGRTDTQYF.

This chain links TRBV21-1 with TRBJ2-1; TRBD2, the table's D call, lacks a check against the DNA. TRBV21-1 is an annotated pseudogene. The CDR3 extends over 13 amino acids. The CDR3 bases are TGTGCCAGCCAAGCTCTTTCCTACAATGAGCAGTTCTTC. Its translation: CASQALSYNEQFF.

This chain links TRBV7-9 with TRBJ2-3, with a tentative D call TRBD2 (6 bases). V was pared by 1 base and J by 0 bases, with 11 bases between. The CDR3 contains 16 residues. Germline CDR1 reads SEHNR; CDR2 reads FQNEAQ (reference sequence). Here the CDR3 reads CASSLDQGLSTDTQYF. In nucleotides, the CDR3 is TGTGCCAGCAGCTTAGATCAGGGACTTAGCACAGATACGCAGTATTTT.

The chain employs TRBV11-3 and TRBJ2-1; D possibly corresponds to TRBD2 (5 bases). Trimming removed 1 base at V and 7 bases at J, with 11 bases between. CDR3 length: 14 amino acids. Germline values: CDR1 SGHNT, CDR2 YENEEA. The CDR3 coding sequence is TGTGCCAGCAGCTTAGGAACACTAGGAAATGAGCAGTTCTTC. Translating gives CASSLGTLGNEQFF.

The chain employs TRBV28 and TRBJ1-1; 8 bases map to TRBD1. CDR1 is MDHEN, CDR2 SYDVKM, per germline. Trimming removed 6 bases from V and 4 bases from J; junction bases left unmatched: 4. This CDR3 contains 13 residues. CDR3 in amino acids: CASRPTGGTEAFF. The CDR3 region has the DNA TGTGCCAGCAGGCCAACAGGGGGCACTGAAGCTTTCTTT. Complete variable domain (other parts from reference TRBV28 and TRBJ1-1): DVKVTQSSRYLVKRTGEKVFLECVQDMDHENMFWYRQDPGLGLRLIYFSYDVKMKEKGDIPEGYSVSREKKERFSLILESASTNQTSMYLCASRPTGGTEAFFGQGTRLTVV.

This clone has just one count. The chain employs TRBV6-5 and TRBJ1-6; tentative D call: TRBD1 (5 bases). V was clipped by 6 bases and J by 0 bases, with 9 bases between them. The CDR3 extends over 15 amino acids. CDR1 is MNHEY and CDR2 is SVGAGI in the germline V gene. CDR3 DNA sequence: TGTGCCAGCAGGCCGGGGGGCTCCTATAATTCACCCCTCCACTTT. Translation: CASRPGGSYNSPLHF.

The gene calls are TRBV12-5 and TRBJ1-5; 7 nucleotides agree with TRBD1. This CDR3 has 16 residues. With 5 bases clipped from V and 4 bases from J, the junction kept 11 bases outside the gene matches. The germline V gene encodes CDR1 LGHNT and CDR2 FRNRAP. CDR3 sequence reads: CASGPYTTGQNQPQHF. In nucleotides, the CDR3 is TGTGCTAGTGGTCCCTACACGACAGGGCAAAATCAGCCCCAGCATTTT.

The V and J genes are TRBV5-4 and TRBJ2-5; D might be TRBD1 or TRBD2, each matching 6 bases. V was trimmed by 4 bases and J by 4 bases, leaving 14 bases between them. Germline lookup yields CDR1 SGHNT and CDR2 YYREEE (reference sequence). This CDR3 is built from 14 residues. CDR3 DNA sequence: TGTGCCAGCAGCGTGGGGGGCAGGGGAGAGACCCAGTACTTC. Amino acid sequence: CASSVGGRGETQYF.

The chain links TRBV19 to TRBJ1-1, with 7 nucleotides matching TRBD1. This CDR3 region has 15 residues. The V and J ends lost 1 base and 4 bases, in that order; junction bases with no gene match: 6. Germline V lookup: CDR1 LNHDA, CDR2 SQIVND (reference sequence). CDR3 in amino acids: CASSIAGTVFTEAFF. Written as DNA, the CDR3 is TGTGCCAGTAGTATAGCGGGGACAGTGTTCACTGAAGCTTTCTTT.

This rearrangement joins TRBV5-1 to TRBJ2-1, with 9 positions matching TRBD2. The length of the CDR3 is 16 residues. With 0 bases clipped from V and 7 bases from J, the junction kept 8 bases outside the gene matches. Per the germline V gene, CDR1 is SGHRS and CDR2 is YFSETQ. CDR3 sequence: CASSLGSVAGENEQFF. The CDR3 DNA sequence: TGCGCCAGCAGCTTGGGCTCAGTAGCGGGAGAAAATGAGCAGTTCTTC.